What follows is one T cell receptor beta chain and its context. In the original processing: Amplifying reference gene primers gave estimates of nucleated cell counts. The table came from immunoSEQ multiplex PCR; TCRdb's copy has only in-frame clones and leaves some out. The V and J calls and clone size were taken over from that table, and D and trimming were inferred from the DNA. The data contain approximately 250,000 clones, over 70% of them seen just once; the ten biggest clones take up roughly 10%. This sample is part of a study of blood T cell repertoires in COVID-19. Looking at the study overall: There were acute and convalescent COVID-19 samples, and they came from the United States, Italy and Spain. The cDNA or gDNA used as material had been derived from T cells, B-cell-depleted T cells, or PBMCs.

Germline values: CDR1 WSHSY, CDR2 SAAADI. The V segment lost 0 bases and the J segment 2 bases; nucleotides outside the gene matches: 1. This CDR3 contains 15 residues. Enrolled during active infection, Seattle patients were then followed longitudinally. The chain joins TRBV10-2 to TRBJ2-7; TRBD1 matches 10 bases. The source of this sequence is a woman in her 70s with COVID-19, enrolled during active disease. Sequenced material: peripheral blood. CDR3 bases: TGCGCCAGCAGTGAGTCAGGGACAGGGGCCTACGAGCAGTACTTC. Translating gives CASSESGTGAYEQYF.